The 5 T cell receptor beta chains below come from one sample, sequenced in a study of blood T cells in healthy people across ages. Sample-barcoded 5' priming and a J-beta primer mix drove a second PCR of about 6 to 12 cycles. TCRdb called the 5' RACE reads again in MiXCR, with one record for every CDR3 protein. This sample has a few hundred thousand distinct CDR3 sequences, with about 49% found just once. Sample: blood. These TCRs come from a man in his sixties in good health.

CDR3 sequence reads: CASSLKVRGGNTGELFF. As DNA, the CDR3 is TGCGCCAGCAGCTTGAAGGTGCGTGGAGGGAACACCGGGGAGCTGTTTTTT. This chain joins TRBV5-1 and TRBJ2-2; a weak D match, TRBD2 (5 bases). Trimming stripped 1 base from V and 1 base from J, with 14 bases between. The CDR3 totals 17 residues. Germline V lookup: CDR1 SGHRS, CDR2 YFSETQ. Together with reference TRBV5-1 and TRBJ2-2, the CDR3 gives the full variable domain: KAGVTQTPRYLIKTRGQQVTLSCSPISGHRSVSWYQQTPGQGLQFLFEYFSETQRNKGNFPGRFSGRQFSNSRSEMNVSTLELGDSALYLCASSLKVRGGNTGELFFGEGSRLTVL.

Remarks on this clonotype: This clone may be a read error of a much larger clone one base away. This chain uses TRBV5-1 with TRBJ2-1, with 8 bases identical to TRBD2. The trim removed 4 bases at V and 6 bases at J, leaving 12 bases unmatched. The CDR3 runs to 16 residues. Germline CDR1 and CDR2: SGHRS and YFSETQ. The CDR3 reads CASSAILGLVTNEQFF. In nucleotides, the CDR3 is TGCGCCAGCAGCGCGATACTGGGACTAGTTACCAATGAGCAGTTCTTC.

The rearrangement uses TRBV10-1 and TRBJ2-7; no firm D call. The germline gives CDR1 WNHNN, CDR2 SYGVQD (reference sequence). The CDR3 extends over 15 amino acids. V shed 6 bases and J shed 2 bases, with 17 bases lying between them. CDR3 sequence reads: CASSPGPAPAYEQYF. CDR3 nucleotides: TGCGCCAGCAGCCCCGGACCAGCCCCTGCCTACGAGCAGTACTTC.

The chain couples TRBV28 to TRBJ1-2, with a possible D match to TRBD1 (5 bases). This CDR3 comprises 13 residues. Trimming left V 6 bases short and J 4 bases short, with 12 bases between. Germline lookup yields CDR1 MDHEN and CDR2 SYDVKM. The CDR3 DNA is TGTGCCAGCAGCATCGACAGAGCCTATGGCTACACCTTC. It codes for CASSIDRAYGYTF.

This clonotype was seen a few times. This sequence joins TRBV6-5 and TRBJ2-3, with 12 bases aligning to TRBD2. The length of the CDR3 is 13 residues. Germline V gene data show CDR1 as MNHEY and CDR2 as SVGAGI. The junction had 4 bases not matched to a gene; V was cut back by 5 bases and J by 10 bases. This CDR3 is CASSRTSGKAQYF. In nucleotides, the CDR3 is TGTGCCAGCAGTCGGACTAGCGGGAAAGCGCAGTATTTT.